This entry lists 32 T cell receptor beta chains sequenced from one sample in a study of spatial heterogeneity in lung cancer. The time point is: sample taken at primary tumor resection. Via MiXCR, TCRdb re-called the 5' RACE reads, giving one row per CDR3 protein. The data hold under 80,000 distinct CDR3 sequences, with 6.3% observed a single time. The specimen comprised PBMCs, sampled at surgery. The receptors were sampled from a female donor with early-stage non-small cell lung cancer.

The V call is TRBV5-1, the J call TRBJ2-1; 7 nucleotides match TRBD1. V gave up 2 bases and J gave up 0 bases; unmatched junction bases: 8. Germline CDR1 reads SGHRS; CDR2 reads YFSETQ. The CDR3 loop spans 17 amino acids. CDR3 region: CASSLGGAKDSYNEQFF. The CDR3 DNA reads TGCGCCAGCAGCTTAGGGGGCGCGAAGGACTCCTACAATGAGCAGTTCTTC.

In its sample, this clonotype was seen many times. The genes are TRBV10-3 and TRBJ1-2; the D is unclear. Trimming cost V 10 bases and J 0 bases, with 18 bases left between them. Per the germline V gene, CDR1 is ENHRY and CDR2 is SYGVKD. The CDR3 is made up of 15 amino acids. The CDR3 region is CATQAAETSNYGYTF. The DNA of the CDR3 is TGTGCCACCCAGGCGGCCGAAACCTCTAACTATGGCTACACCTTC.

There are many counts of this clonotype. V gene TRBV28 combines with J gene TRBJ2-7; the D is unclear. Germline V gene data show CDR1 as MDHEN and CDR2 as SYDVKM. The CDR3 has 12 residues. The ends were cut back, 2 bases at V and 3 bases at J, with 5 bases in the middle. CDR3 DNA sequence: TGTGCCAGCAGTTTAGGTGACTACGAGCAGTACTTC. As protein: CASSLGDYEQYF.

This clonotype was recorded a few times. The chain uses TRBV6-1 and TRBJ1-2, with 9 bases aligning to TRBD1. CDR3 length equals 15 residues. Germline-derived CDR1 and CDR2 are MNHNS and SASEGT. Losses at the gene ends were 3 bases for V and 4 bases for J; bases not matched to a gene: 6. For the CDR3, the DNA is TGTGCCAGCAGTGATGTAACAGGGGGCAGCTATGGCTACACCTTC. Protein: CASSDVTGGSYGYTF.

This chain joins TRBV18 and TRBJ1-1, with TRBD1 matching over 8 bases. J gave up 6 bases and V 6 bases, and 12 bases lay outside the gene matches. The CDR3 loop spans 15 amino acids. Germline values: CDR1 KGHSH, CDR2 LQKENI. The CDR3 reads CASSPGGDMTAEAFF. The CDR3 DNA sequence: TGTGCCAGCTCCCCAGGGGGCGATATGACCGCTGAAGCTTTCTTT.

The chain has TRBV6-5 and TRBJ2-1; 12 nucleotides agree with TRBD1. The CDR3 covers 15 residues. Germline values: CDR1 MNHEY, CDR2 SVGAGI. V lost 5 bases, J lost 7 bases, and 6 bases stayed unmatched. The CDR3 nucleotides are TGTGCCAGCAGTCAACCGGGACAGGGGGCAAATGAGCAGTTCTTC. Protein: CASSQPGQGANEQFF.

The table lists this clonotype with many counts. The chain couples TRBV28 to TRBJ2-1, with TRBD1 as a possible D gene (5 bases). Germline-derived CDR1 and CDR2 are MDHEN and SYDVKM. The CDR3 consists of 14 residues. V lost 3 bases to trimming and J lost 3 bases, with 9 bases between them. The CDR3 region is CASSLQGDYNEQFF. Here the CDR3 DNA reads TGTGCCAGCAGTTTGCAGGGTGACTACAATGAGCAGTTCTTC.

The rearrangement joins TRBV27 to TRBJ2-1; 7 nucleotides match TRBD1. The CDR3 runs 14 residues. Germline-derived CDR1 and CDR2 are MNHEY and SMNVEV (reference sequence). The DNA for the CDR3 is TGTGCAATACGGACAGGATCTTCCTACAATGAGCAGTTCTTC. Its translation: CAIRTGSSYNEQFF.

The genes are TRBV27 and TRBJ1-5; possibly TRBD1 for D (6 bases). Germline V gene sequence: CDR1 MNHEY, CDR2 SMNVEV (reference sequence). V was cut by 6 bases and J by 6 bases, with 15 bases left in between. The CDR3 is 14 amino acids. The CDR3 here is CASRGGASGQPQHF. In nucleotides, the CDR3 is TGTGCCAGCAGAGGGGGGGCATCGGGTCAGCCCCAGCATTTT.

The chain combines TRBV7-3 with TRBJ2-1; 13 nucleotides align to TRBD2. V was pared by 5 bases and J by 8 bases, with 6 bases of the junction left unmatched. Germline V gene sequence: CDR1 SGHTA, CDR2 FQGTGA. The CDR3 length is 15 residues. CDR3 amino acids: CASSETSGRVDEQFF. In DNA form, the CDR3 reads TGTGCCAGCAGCGAAACTAGCGGGAGGGTGGATGAGCAGTTCTTC.

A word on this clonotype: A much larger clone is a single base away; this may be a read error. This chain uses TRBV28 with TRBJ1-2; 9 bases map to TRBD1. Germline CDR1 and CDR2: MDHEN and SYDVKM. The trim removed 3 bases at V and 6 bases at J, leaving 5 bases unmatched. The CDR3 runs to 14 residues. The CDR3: CASSFTGTGNGYTF. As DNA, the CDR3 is TGTGCCAGCAGTTTTACTGGGACAGGGAATGGCTACACCTTC.

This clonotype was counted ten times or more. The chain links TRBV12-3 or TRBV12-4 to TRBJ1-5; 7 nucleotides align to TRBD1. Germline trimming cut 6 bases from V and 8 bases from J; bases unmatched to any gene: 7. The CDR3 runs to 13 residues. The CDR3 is CASSRDRMEPQHF. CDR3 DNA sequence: TGTGCCAGCAGCCGGGACAGAATGGAGCCCCAGCATTTT.

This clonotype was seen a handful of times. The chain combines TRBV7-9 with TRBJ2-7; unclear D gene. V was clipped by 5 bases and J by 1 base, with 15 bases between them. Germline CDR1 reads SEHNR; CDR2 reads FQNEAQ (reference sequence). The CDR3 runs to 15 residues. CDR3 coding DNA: TGTGCCAGCAGCCCTTCTCGGACGGCTTCCTACGAGCAGTACTTC. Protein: CASSPSRTASYEQYF.

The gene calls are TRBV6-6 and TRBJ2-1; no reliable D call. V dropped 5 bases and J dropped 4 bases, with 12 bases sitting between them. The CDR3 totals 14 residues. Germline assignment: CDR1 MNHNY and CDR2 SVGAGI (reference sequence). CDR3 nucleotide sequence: TGTGCCAGCAGTCCCCCGCCCCTTTACAATGAGCAGTTCTTC. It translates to CASSPPPLYNEQFF.

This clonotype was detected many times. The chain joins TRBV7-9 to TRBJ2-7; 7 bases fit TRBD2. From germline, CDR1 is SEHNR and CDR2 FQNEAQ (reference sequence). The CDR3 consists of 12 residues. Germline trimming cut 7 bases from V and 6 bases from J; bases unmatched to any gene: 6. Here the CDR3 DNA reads TGTGCCAGCACCCAAGGACTAGGCGAGCAGTACTTC. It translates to CASTQGLGEQYF.

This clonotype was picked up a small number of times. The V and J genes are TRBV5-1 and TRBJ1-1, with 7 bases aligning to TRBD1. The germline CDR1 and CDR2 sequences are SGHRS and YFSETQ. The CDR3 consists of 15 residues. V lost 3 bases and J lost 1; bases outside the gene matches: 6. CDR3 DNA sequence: TGCGCCAGCAGCTCGACAGGGAATCAGAACACTGAAGCTTTCTTT. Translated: CASSSTGNQNTEAFF. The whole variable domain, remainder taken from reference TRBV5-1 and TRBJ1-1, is KAGVTQTPRYLIKTRGQQVTLSCSPISGHRSVSWYQQTPGQGLQFLFEYFSETQRNKGNFPGRFSGRQFSNSRSEMNVSTLELGDSALYLCASSSTGNQNTEAFFGQGTRLTVV.

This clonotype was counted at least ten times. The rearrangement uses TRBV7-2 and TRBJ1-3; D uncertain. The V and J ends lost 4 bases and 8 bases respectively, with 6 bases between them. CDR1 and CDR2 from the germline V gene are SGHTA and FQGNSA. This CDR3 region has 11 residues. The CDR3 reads CASSSVHTIYF. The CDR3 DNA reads TGTGCCAGCAGCTCGGTCCACACCATATATTTT.

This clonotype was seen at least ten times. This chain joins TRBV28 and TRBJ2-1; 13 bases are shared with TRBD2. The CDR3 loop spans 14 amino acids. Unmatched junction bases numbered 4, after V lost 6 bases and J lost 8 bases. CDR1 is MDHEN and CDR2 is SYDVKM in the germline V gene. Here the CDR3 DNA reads TGTGCCAGCAGCGGGACTAGCGGGGTTGATGAGCAGTTCTTC. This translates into CASSGTSGVDEQFF.

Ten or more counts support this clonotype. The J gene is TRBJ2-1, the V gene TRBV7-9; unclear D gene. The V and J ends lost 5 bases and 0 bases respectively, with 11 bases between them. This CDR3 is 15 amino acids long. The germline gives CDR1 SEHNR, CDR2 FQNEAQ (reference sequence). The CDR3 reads CASSPGLTSYNEQFF. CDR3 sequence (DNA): TGTGCCAGCAGCCCTGGGCTAACCTCCTACAATGAGCAGTTCTTC.

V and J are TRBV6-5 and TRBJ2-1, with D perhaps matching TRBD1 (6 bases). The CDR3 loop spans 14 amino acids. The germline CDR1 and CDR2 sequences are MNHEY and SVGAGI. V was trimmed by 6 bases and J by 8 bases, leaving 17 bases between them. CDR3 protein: CASRRTEIIHEQFF. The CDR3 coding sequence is TGTGCCAGCAGGAGGACAGAAATCATCCATGAGCAGTTCTTC.

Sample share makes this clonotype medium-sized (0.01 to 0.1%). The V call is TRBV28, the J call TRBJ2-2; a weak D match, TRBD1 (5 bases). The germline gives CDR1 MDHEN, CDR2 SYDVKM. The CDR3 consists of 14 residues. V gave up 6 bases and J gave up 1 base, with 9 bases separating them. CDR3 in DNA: TGTGCCAGCAGAACCGGACAGAACACCGGGGAGCTGTTTTTT. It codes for CASRTGQNTGELFF. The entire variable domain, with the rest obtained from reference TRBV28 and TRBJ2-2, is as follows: DVKVTQSSRYLVKRTGEKVFLECVQDMDHENMFWYRQDPGLGLRLIYFSYDVKMKEKGDIPEGYSVSREKKERFSLILESASTNQTSMYLCASRTGQNTGELFFGEGSRLTVL.

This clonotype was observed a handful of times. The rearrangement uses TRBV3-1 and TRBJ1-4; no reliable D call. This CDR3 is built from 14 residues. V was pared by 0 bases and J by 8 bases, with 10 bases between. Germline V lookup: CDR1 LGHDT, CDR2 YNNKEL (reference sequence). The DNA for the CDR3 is TGTGCCAGCAGCCAAGATAGCGAGAGGGAAAAACTGTTTTTT. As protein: CASSQDSEREKLFF.

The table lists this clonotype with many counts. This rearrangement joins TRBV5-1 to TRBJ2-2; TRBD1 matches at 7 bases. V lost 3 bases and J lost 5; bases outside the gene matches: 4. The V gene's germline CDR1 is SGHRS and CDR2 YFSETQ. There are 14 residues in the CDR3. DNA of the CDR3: TGCGCCAGCAGCTCGGGACAGCCTACCGGGGAGCTGTTTTTT. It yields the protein CASSSGQPTGELFF.

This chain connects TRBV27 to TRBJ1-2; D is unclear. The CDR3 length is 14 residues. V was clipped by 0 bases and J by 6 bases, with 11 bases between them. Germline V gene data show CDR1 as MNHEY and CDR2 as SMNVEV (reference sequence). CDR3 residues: CASSLSSEGDGYTF. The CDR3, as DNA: TGTGCCAGCAGTTTATCTTCGGAGGGTGATGGCTACACCTTC.

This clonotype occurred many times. As DNA, the CDR3 is TGTGCCAGCAGTTTGACAGGCGATCAGCCCCAGCATTTT. Protein: CASSLTGDQPQHF. The chain uses TRBV12-3 or TRBV12-4 and TRBJ1-5, with D possibly TRBD1 on 6 matching bases. The ends were cut back, 3 bases at V and 5 bases at J, with 8 bases in the middle. This CDR3 is built from 13 residues.

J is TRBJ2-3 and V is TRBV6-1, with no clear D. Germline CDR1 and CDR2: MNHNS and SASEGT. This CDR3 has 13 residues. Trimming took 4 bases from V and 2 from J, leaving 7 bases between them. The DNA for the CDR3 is TGTGCCAGCAGTGGCATAATCACAGATACGCAGTATTTT. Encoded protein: CASSGIITDTQYF.

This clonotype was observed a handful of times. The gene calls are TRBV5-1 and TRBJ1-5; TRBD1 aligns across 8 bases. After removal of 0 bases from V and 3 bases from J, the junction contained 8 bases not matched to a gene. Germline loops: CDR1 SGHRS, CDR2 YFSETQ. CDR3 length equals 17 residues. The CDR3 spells CASSLGQGKGDNQPQHF. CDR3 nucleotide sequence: TGCGCCAGCAGCTTGGGACAGGGGAAGGGTGACAATCAGCCCCAGCATTTT.

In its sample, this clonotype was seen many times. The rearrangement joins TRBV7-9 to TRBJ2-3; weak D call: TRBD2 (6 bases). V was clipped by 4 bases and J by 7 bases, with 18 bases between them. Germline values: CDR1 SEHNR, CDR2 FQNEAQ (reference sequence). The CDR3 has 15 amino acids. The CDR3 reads CASSYPGLQVNTQYF. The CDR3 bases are TGTGCCAGCAGCTATCCGGGACTGCAAGTGAATACGCAGTATTTT.

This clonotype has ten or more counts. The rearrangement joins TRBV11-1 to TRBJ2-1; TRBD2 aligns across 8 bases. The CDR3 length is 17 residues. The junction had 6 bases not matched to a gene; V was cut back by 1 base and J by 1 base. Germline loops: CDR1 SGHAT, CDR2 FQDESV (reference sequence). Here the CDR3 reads CASSLDLRGVSYNEQFF. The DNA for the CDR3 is TGTGCCAGCAGCTTAGATTTGCGGGGGGTGTCCTACAATGAGCAGTTCTTC.

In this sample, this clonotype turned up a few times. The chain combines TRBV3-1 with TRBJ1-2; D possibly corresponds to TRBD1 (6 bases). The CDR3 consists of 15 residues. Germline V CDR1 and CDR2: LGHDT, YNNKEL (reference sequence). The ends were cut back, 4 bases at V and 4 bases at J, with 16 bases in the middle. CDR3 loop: CASSPGTLNLYGYTF. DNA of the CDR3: TGTGCCAGCAGCCCCGGGACACTCAACCTCTATGGCTACACCTTC.

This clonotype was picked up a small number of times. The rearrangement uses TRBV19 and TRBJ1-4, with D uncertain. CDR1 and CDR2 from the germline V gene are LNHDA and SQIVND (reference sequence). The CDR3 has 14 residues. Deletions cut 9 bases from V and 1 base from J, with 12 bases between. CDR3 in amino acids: CASLSIGTNEKLFF. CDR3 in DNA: TGTGCCAGCCTCTCGATTGGAACTAATGAAAAACTGTTTTTT.

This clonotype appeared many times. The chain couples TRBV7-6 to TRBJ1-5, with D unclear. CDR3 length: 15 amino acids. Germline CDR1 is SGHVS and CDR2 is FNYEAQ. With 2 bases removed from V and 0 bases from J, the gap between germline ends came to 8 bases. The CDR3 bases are TGTGCCAGCAGCTTACGGGTCTATAGCAATCAGCCCCAGCATTTT. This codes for CASSLRVYSNQPQHF.